The 28 T cell receptor beta chains below all came from one sample that was sequenced in a study of blood T cell repertoires in COVID-19. Clones were sequenced by immunoSEQ multiplex PCR, and TCRdb holds only the in-frame ones, with some missing. Found here are 250,000 to 300,000 clones, around 84% of them singletons; the top ten hold over 4%. The specimen sequenced was PBMCs or T cells enriched from blood (not recorded which). Receptors were obtained from a man aged 25-45 years with acute COVID-19.

The V and J genes are TRBV5-4 and TRBJ2-4, with D possibly TRBD2 on 8 matching bases. V gave up 4 bases and J gave up 8 bases, with 22 bases separating them. CDR3 size: 16 residues. Germline V gene lookup returns CDR1 SGHNT and CDR2 YYREEE (reference sequence). The chain's CDR3 is CASSPPTGREEDIQYF. The CDR3 DNA reads TGTGCCAGCAGCCCCCCGACAGGGCGGGAGGAGGACATTCAGTACTTC.

The gene calls are TRBV18 and TRBJ1-1; D remains ambiguous. Trimming took off 4 bases at V and 0 bases at J, with 12 bases between the two ends. The CDR3 has 15 amino acids. In germline, CDR1 is KGHSH, CDR2 LQKENI. CDR3 nucleotide sequence: TGTGCCAGCTCACGCTTGGAGGGCCTGAACACTGAAGCTTTCTTT. Translating gives CASSRLEGLNTEAFF.

The chain combines TRBV5-1 with TRBJ2-3; D call uncertain. CDR1 and CDR2 (germline): SGHRS, YFSETQ. This CDR3 is built from 13 residues. Trimming cost V 4 bases and J 2 bases, with 8 bases left between them. CDR3 region: CASSRGLTDTQYF. DNA of the CDR3: TGCGCCAGCAGCCGAGGTCTCACAGATACGCAGTATTTT.

The CDR3 DNA is TGTGCCAGTAGTATTGACAGGGGGCAAAACACCATATATTTT. It translates to CASSIDRGQNTIYF. The chain employs TRBV19 and TRBJ1-3; 10 nucleotides align to TRBD1. CDR3 size: 14 residues. Germline CDR1 LNHDA, CDR2 SQIVND (reference sequence). The V and J ends lost 3 bases and 6 bases, in that order; junction bases with no gene match: 2.

This clone was found a few times. V and J are TRBV5-4 and TRBJ2-1; TRBD2 aligns across 14 bases. This CDR3 comprises 14 residues. V dropped 5 bases and J dropped 10; count of bases not matched to a gene: 5. CDR1 is SGHNT, CDR2 YYREEE, per germline (reference sequence). The CDR3 DNA follows: TGTGCCAGCAGTCGGGGACTAGCGGGAGACGAGCAGTTCTTC. Residues: CASSRGLAGDEQFF.

This chain uses TRBV4-1 with TRBJ2-1; weak D call: TRBD2 (7 bases). Germline CDR1 MGHRA, CDR2 YSYEKL. With 4 bases removed from V and 8 bases from J, the gap between germline ends came to 21 bases. The CDR3 totals 16 residues. This CDR3 reads CASSREGQGMNYEQFF. In nucleotides, the CDR3 is TGCGCCAGCAGCCGGGAGGGGCAGGGGATGAACTATGAGCAGTTCTTC.

This clone was seen just once. The rearrangement uses TRBV27 and TRBJ2-1, with 8 bases identical to TRBD1. Trimming at V came to 3 bases and at J to 8 bases, leaving 9 bases not matched to a gene. The CDR3 runs 15 residues. Germline-derived CDR1 and CDR2 are MNHEY and SMNVEV (reference sequence). For the CDR3, the DNA is TGTGCCAGCAGTTTCTTAGGACAGGGCACCGATGAGCAGTTCTTC. Its protein is CASSFLGQGTDEQFF.

The CDR3 coding sequence is TGCGCCAGCAGGATTGACGGGGACTACGAGCAGTACGTC. The encoded protein is CASRIDGDYEQYV. This chain uses TRBV5-1 with TRBJ2-7; perhaps TRBD2 as D (5 bases). The CDR3 spans 13 residues. In germline, CDR1 is SGHRS, CDR2 YFSETQ. Between the trimmed V and J ends, which lost 5 bases and 3 bases, there was a span of 12 bases.

With regard to this clone: One end of the junction does not line up with germline, which may come from a read error. The chain joins TRBV10-2 to TRBJ1-3; D gene unclear. The CDR3 loop spans 17 amino acids. The germline CDR1 and CDR2 sequences are WSHSY and SAAADI. This CDR3 is CASREWTGRLSGNTIYF. The CDR3 nucleotides read TGCGCCAGCAGAGAGTGGACGGGGAGATTGAGTGGAAACACCATATATTTT.

The chain has TRBV19 and TRBJ1-1, with a weak D call TRBD1 (6 bases). Germline CDR1 and CDR2: LNHDA and SQIVND (reference sequence). The CDR3 loop spans 14 amino acids. Trimming removed 8 bases at V and 3 bases at J, with 16 bases between. The CDR3 nucleotides are TGTGCCAGTTTCAGTTTCTGGGGGCACACTGAAGCTTTCTTT. Its protein is CASFSFWGHTEAFF.

V is TRBV29-1 and J is TRBJ2-3; D unclear. V shed 7 bases and J shed 6 bases, with 11 bases lying between them. The CDR3 contains 11 residues. Germline V gene sequence: CDR1 SQVTM, CDR2 ANQGSEA. The CDR3 DNA follows: TGCAGCGCCCCTAGAGCGGATACGCAGTATTTT. Its translation is CSAPRADTQYF.

J is TRBJ1-6 and V is TRBV9; D is possibly TRBD1 (5 bases). The length of the CDR3 is 14 residues. V shed 0 bases and J shed 8 bases, with 9 bases lying between them. From germline, CDR1 is SGDLS and CDR2 YYNGEE. CDR3: CASSVAGGDSPLHF. DNA for the CDR3: TGTGCCAGCAGCGTAGCCGGGGGGGATTCACCCCTCCACTTT.

The chain couples TRBV19 to TRBJ2-3; TRBD1 matches at 11 bases. From germline, CDR1 is LNHDA and CDR2 SQIVND (reference sequence). Trimming removed 3 bases from V and 3 bases from J; junction bases left unmatched: 11. CDR3 length: 18 residues. CDR3 DNA: TGTGCCAGTAGTATCCACCATCCCGGGACAGGGGGGACAGATACGCAGTATTTT. Protein product: CASSIHHPGTGGTDTQYF. The full variable domain, completed using reference TRBV19 and TRBJ2-3, is DGGITQSPKYLFRKEGQNVTLSCEQNLNHDAMYWYRQDPGQGLRLIYYSQIVNDFQKGDIAEGYSVSREKKESFPLTVTSAQKNPTAFYLCASSIHHPGTGGTDTQYFGPGTRLTVL.

The chain recombines TRBV6-2 or TRBV6-3 with TRBJ2-5; 8 nucleotides align to TRBD2. The germline CDR1 and CDR2 sequences are MNHEY and SVGEGT. Unmatched junction bases numbered 2, after V lost 6 bases and J lost 2 bases. The CDR3 has 13 residues. This chain's CDR3 is CASRPSGQETQYF. CDR3 nucleotide sequence: TGTGCCAGCAGGCCTAGCGGGCAAGAGACCCAGTACTTC.

The chain uses TRBV5-1 and TRBJ1-2; D not resolved. The germline gives CDR1 SGHRS, CDR2 YFSETQ. The CDR3 is made up of 13 amino acids. V shed 6 bases and J shed 0 bases, with 9 bases lying between them. The CDR3 sequence is CASTSGANYGYTF. For the CDR3, the DNA is TGCGCCAGCACCTCAGGTGCTAACTATGGCTACACCTTC.

The V and J genes are TRBV10-3 and TRBJ1-1; D not certain. The CDR3 covers 12 residues. Germline CDR1 reads ENHRY; CDR2 reads SYGVKD. The germline V and J ends were trimmed by 6 bases and 1 base, with 6 bases remaining between them. Here the CDR3 DNA reads TGTGCCATCAGAGGCGGGAACACTGAAGCTTTCTTT. Translating it yields CAIRGGNTEAFF.

This sequence joins TRBV28 and TRBJ1-5; 9 positions match TRBD1. This CDR3 region has 15 residues. The V gene's germline CDR1 is MDHEN and CDR2 SYDVKM. With V trimmed by 7 bases and J by 6 bases, 10 bases remained unmatched. Here the CDR3 DNA reads TGTGCCAGCATCCCCGGGACAGGGTTCGGTCAGCCCCAGCATTTT. Its protein product is CASIPGTGFGQPQHF. The variable domain in full, completed from reference TRBV28 and TRBJ1-5, reads DVKVTQSSRYLVKRTGEKVFLECVQDMDHENMFWYRQDPGLGLRLIYFSYDVKMKEKGDIPEGYSVSREKKERFSLILESASTNQTSMYLCASIPGTGFGQPQHFGDGTRLSIL.

This clone occurred many times. This rearrangement joins TRBV6-2 or TRBV6-3 to TRBJ2-5, with TRBD2 matching 11 bases. The V segment lost 6 bases and the J segment 5 bases; nucleotides outside the gene matches: 11. CDR3 size: 16 residues. Per germline, CDR1 MNHEY and CDR2 SVGEGT. As DNA, the CDR3 is TGTGCCAGCAGCCCGGGACTAGCGGCGGCGGGGGAGACCCAGTACTTC. It yields the protein CASSPGLAAAGETQYF.

The chain recombines TRBV11-2 with TRBJ2-7; 8 nucleotides match TRBD2. From germline, CDR1 is SGHAT and CDR2 FQNNGV. With 3 bases clipped from V and 0 bases from J, the junction kept 4 bases outside the gene matches. This CDR3 comprises 15 residues. The CDR3 region is CASSFGLALSYEQYV. The CDR3 coding sequence is TGTGCCAGCAGCTTTGGACTAGCCCTCTCCTACGAGCAGTACGTC.

V and J are TRBV30 and TRBJ1-1; no reliable D call. The CDR3 totals 12 residues. The V end was cut by 3 bases, the J end by 8 bases, with 13 bases between. CDR1 is GTSNPN, CDR2 SVGIG, per germline (reference sequence). The CDR3 region is CAWRRGRPEAFF. In DNA, the CDR3 is TGTGCCTGGAGACGAGGTCGCCCCGAAGCTTTCTTT.

This clone was observed once. The chain recombines TRBV3-1 (or the pseudogene TRBV3-2) with TRBJ2-7; 7 positions agree with TRBD1. CDR1 and CDR2 (germline): LGHDT, YNNKEL (reference sequence). The CDR3 contains 13 residues. The J segment lost 3 bases and the V segment lost 4 bases, leaving 3 bases of the junction unmatched. The CDR3 coding sequence is TGTGCCAGCAGCCTCAGACAGGGCTACGAGCAGTACGTC. Protein: CASSLRQGYEQYV.

The chain combines TRBV18 with TRBJ2-1; a possible D gene is TRBD2 (5 bases). Trimming cost V 5 bases and J 2 bases, with 19 bases left between them. CDR3 length equals 17 residues. Germline CDR1 and CDR2: KGHSH and LQKENI. The DNA of the CDR3 is TGTGCCAGCTCATCCCGGACTCCTCCGTCCACCTACAATGAGCAGTTCTTC. This translates into CASSSRTPPSTYNEQFF.

This chain uses TRBV6-5 with TRBJ2-2, with 7 bases that match TRBD1. The CDR3 extends over 12 amino acids. Germline-derived CDR1 and CDR2 are MNHEY and SVGAGI. V lost 8 bases and J lost 6; bases outside the gene matches: 3. The CDR3 protein is CASEGTAGELFF. The CDR3 DNA follows: TGTGCCAGCGAGGGGACAGCCGGGGAGCTGTTTTTT.

This clone was observed a handful of times. This chain joins TRBV6-4 and TRBJ2-1; 9 nucleotides align to TRBD1. The CDR3 is made up of 13 amino acids. Germline loops: CDR1 MRHNA, CDR2 SNTAGT. V dropped 0 bases and J dropped 15; count of bases not matched to a gene: 6. The CDR3 protein is CASSDSETGGLFF. CDR3 nucleotides: TGTGCCAGCAGTGACTCGGAGACAGGGGGTCTGTTCTTC.

The chain is built from TRBV7-2 and TRBJ1-6; 7 bases line up with TRBD1. CDR1 SGHTA and CDR2 FQGNSA come from the germline V gene. This CDR3 contains 15 residues. V shed 6 bases and J 9 bases; nucleotides not matched to a gene: 11. The CDR3 here is CASRPRQGIGSPLHF. The CDR3 nucleotides are TGTGCCAGCAGACCACGACAGGGTATAGGTTCACCCCTCCACTTT.

Comment on this clone: The junction departs from the called germline gene at one end, perhaps through a read error. The chain has TRBV5-1 and TRBJ1-2; 7 nucleotides match TRBD1. CDR3 length: 13 amino acids. The V gene's germline CDR1 is SGHRS and CDR2 YFSETQ. The CDR3 DNA follows: TGTGCCAGCAGCTATTACAGGGGATCTGGCTACACCTTC. Protein product: CASSYYRGSGYTF.

CDR3 coding DNA: TGTGCCAGCAGGCGTGAAGGGACAGCGTACGAGCAGTACGTC. Translation gives CASRREGTAYEQYV. The chain uses TRBV28 and TRBJ2-7, with 7 bases lining up with TRBD1. CDR3 length equals 14 residues. CDR1 MDHEN and CDR2 SYDVKM come from the germline V gene. J lost 4 bases, V lost 6 bases, and 9 bases had no gene match.

This clone was observed a handful of times. The chain joins TRBV15 to TRBJ1-5; 9 bases align to TRBD1. Germline V gene data show CDR1 as LNHNV and CDR2 as YYDKDF (reference sequence). Unmatched junction bases numbered 10, after V lost 5 bases and J lost 5 bases. This CDR3 is 16 amino acids long. The CDR3 loop reads CATSHRDRVIDQPQHF. The CDR3 coding sequence is TGTGCCACCAGCCACCGGGACAGGGTTATCGATCAGCCCCAGCATTTT.